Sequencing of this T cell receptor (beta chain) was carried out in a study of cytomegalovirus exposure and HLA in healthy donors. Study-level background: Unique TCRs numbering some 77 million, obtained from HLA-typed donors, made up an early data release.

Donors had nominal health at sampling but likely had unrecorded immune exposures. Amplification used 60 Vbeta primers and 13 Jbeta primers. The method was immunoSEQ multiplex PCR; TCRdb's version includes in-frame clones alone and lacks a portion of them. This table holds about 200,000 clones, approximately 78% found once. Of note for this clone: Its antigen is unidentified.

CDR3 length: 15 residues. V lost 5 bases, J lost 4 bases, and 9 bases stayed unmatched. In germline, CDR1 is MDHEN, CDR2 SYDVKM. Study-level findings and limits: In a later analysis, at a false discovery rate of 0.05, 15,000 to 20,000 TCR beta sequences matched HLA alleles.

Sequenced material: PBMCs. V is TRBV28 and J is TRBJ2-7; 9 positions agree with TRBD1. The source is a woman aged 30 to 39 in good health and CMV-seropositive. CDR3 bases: TGTGCCAGCAGTATTTCCGGGACAGGGTCTTACGAGCAGTACTTC. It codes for CASSISGTGSYEQYF.